Below are 25 T cell receptor beta chains sequenced from a single sample in a study of Ad26.COV2.S vaccination and SARS-CoV-2 variants. Treatment noted: roughly 19 received Ad26.COV2.S at low or high dose, single or two shots; 5 received placebo; per-sample allocation not given. Sampling was done on day 63 after the first vaccine or placebo injection. This table comes from immunoSEQ multiplex PCR, and its TCRdb copy is limited to in-frame clones, with some not included. This table holds about 350,000 clones, approximately 86% found once. Specimen: peripheral blood, collected in a trial of Ad26.COV2.S vaccine versus placebo. The receptors derive from a person between 18 and 65 years old who received the Ad26.COV2.S COVID-19 vaccine or a placebo.

This chain joins TRBV7-2 and TRBJ2-5, with 9 bases identical to TRBD2. The germline V gene encodes CDR1 SGHTA and CDR2 FQGNSA. V lost 1 base, J lost 4 bases, and 7 bases stayed unmatched. This CDR3 spans 16 amino acids. CDR3 sequence: CASSLVAGGGGETQYF. The CDR3 DNA sequence: TGTGCCAGCAGCTTAGTCGCCGGCGGGGGGGGAGAGACCCAGTACTTC.

This rearrangement joins TRBV5-1 to TRBJ2-2; 7 nucleotides match TRBD1. The V segment lost 2 bases and the J segment 1 base; nucleotides outside the gene matches: 2. This CDR3 has 15 amino acids. In germline, CDR1 is SGHRS, CDR2 YFSETQ. The CDR3 spells CASSFDRENTGELFF. The CDR3, as DNA: TGCGCCAGCAGCTTCGACAGGGAGAACACCGGGGAGCTGTTTTTT.

The chain is built from TRBV30 and TRBJ1-5; perhaps TRBD1 as D (5 bases). Germline CDR1 reads GTSNPN; CDR2 reads SVGIG (reference sequence). CDR3 length: 16 residues. Trimming shortened V by 2 bases and J by 1 base, and 15 bases separated the two germline ends. This CDR3 reads CAWSSLGGISNQPQHF. CDR3 bases: TGTGCCTGGAGTTCCCTCGGGGGGATAAGCAATCAGCCCCAGCATTTT.

This chain uses TRBV28 with TRBJ2-7; no clear D. The CDR3 is 12 amino acids. Deletions cut 2 bases from V and 9 bases from J, with 11 bases between. The germline V gene has CDR1 MDHEN and CDR2 SYDVKM. CDR3 loop: CASSLQRAWQYF. The CDR3 nucleotides are TGTGCCAGCAGTTTACAAAGGGCTTGGCAGTACTTC.

This chain uses TRBV7-7 with TRBJ2-3; no reliable D call. The CDR3 is 13 residues long. CDR1 is SSHAT, CDR2 FNYEAQ, per germline (reference sequence). Deletions cut 5 bases from V and 3 bases from J, with 9 bases between. The CDR3: CASSPQETDTQYF. The CDR3, as DNA: TGTGCCAGCAGCCCCCAGGAGACAGATACGCAGTATTTT. The complete variable domain, with remaining parts taken from reference TRBV7-7 and TRBJ2-3, reads GAGVSQSPRYKVTKRGQDVTLRCDPISSHATLYWYQQALGQGPEFLTYFNYEAQPDKSGLPSDRFSAERPEGSISTLTIQRTEQRDSAMYRCASSPQETDTQYFGPGTRLTVL.

In its sample, this clone was seen once. The J gene is TRBJ1-1, the V gene TRBV5-1; possible D gene TRBD1, 5 bases. The CDR3 is 19 residues long. Germline CDR1 reads SGHRS; CDR2 reads YFSETQ. V was clipped by 0 bases and J by 4 bases, with 25 bases between them. CDR3 DNA sequence: TGCGCCAGCAGCTTGGCCGAGACAGTCCGATTCCCTGAGGGCACTGAAGCTTTCTTT. The encoded protein is CASSLAETVRFPEGTEAFF.

The chain couples TRBV19 to TRBJ2-1, with D possibly called TRBD1 or TRBD2 (5 bases each). CDR3 length equals 15 residues. V was shortened by 1 base and J by 0 bases, with 7 bases between the two germline ends. CDR1 is LNHDA, CDR2 SQIVND, per germline (reference sequence). CDR3 bases: TGTGCCAGTAGTATAGGAGGGACCTCCTACAATGAGCAGTTCTTC. Amino acids: CASSIGGTSYNEQFF.

V gene TRBV24-1 combines with J gene TRBJ1-4, with D possibly matching TRBD1 (5 bases). V lost 2 bases to trimming and J lost 2 bases, with 5 bases between them. The CDR3 extends over 14 amino acids. The germline CDR1 and CDR2 sequences are KGHDR and SFDVKD. The CDR3 region is CATSDSGTNEKLFF. CDR3 bases: TGTGCCACCAGTGATTCAGGGACTAATGAAAAACTGTTTTTT.

In this sample, this clone turned up a few times. This chain uses TRBV12-5 with TRBJ1-1, with 7 nucleotides matching TRBD1. There are 15 residues in the CDR3. Germline values: CDR1 LGHNT, CDR2 FRNRAP. The V segment lost 2 bases and the J segment 3 bases; nucleotides outside the gene matches: 6. CDR3 loop: CASGLFPDRDTEAFF. The DNA of the CDR3 is TGTGCTAGTGGTTTGTTCCCAGACAGGGACACTGAAGCTTTCTTT.

The chain joins TRBV9 to TRBJ2-7; D possibly uses TRBD1 or TRBD2 (5 bases each). In germline, CDR1 is SGDLS, CDR2 YYNGEE. This CDR3 has 14 amino acids. V was trimmed by 4 bases and J by 0 bases, leaving 11 bases between them. DNA for the CDR3: TGTGCCAGCAGCCCTTCAGGGAGCTCCTACGAGCAGTACTTC. This gives the protein CASSPSGSSYEQYF.

The V and J genes are TRBV15 and TRBJ2-7; D perhaps matches TRBD1 (5 bases). The germline gives CDR1 LNHNV, CDR2 YYDKDF (reference sequence). V was trimmed by 1 base and J by 3 bases, leaving 13 bases between them. The CDR3 extends over 15 amino acids. The CDR3 here is CATSRGAGQNYEQYF. The CDR3 bases are TGTGCCACCAGCAGAGGGGCAGGGCAAAACTACGAGCAGTACTTC.

The V call is TRBV28, the J call TRBJ2-7; 8 bases are a match to TRBD1. The ends lost 8 bases at V and 5 bases at J; junction bases unmatched: 11. The length of the CDR3 is 14 residues. CDR1 and CDR2 from the germline V gene are MDHEN and SYDVKM. CDR3 residues: CASGSGTGVDEQYF. Here the CDR3 DNA reads TGTGCCAGCGGTTCCGGGACAGGCGTCGACGAGCAGTACTTC.

This clone was counted once. This chain links TRBV7-9 with TRBJ2-3; 9 nucleotides align to TRBD1. J lost 5 bases, V lost 5 bases, and 8 bases had no gene match. CDR1 is SEHNR, CDR2 FQNEAQ, per germline (reference sequence). The CDR3 sequence is 15 residues long. CDR3 in amino acids: CASSTNRGLEDTQYF. CDR3 sequence (DNA): TGTGCCAGCAGCACAAACAGGGGGCTTGAAGATACGCAGTATTTT. The full variable domain, with the rest looked up from reference TRBV7-9 and TRBJ2-3, is DTGVSQNPRHKITKRGQNVTFRCDPISEHNRLYWYRQTLGQGPEFLTYFQNEAQLEKSRLLSDRFSAERPKGSFSTLEIQRTEQGDSAMYLCASSTNRGLEDTQYFGPGTRLTVL.

This rearrangement joins TRBV4-2 to TRBJ1-2; TRBD1 is a possible D gene (5 bases). V lost 1 base and J 4 bases, leaving 10 bases between the germline ends. The V gene's germline CDR1 is LGHNA and CDR2 YNFKEQ. The CDR3 loop spans 14 amino acids. CDR3 sequence (DNA): TGTGCCAGCAGCCAAGGTGCCAGGGCCTATGGCTACACCTTC. Residues: CASSQGARAYGYTF.

V gene TRBV27 combines with J gene TRBJ1-2, with TRBD1 matching 7 bases. V gave up 3 bases and J gave up 8 bases; unmatched junction bases: 3. The germline V gene encodes CDR1 MNHEY and CDR2 SMNVEV (reference sequence). The CDR3 has 12 residues. CDR3 coding DNA: TGTGCCAGCAGTTTCAGGGGGGTGGGCTACACCTTC. Its translation: CASSFRGVGYTF.

This sequence joins TRBV29-1 and TRBJ2-1; unclear D gene. CDR3 length equals 12 residues. CDR1 is SQVTM and CDR2 is ANQGSEA in the germline V gene. V was trimmed by 6 bases and J by 5 bases, leaving 11 bases between them. CDR3: CSVGNYDNEQFF. The CDR3 nucleotides are TGCAGCGTGGGGAACTATGACAATGAGCAGTTCTTC.

The CDR3 bases are TGTGCCAGCAGCCAGACCGGGACAGGGTTCGACACCTTC. Protein: CASSQTGTGFDTF. This chain links TRBV4-2 with TRBJ1-2; 9 nucleotides align to TRBD1. The CDR3 runs 13 residues. J lost 12 bases, V lost 3 bases, and 8 bases had no gene match. Germline values: CDR1 LGHNA, CDR2 YNFKEQ.

This clone was seen just once. The rearrangement uses TRBV6-2 or TRBV6-3 and TRBJ1-1, with D perhaps TRBD1 (6 bases). The CDR3 has 15 residues. Germline CDR1 is MNHEY and CDR2 is SVGEGT. The V gene lost 5 bases and the J gene lost 1 base, with 14 bases spanning the gap. The CDR3 region has the DNA TGTGCCAGCAGTACCCCTTCACAGGGGAACACTGAAGCTTTCTTT. This codes for CASSTPSQGNTEAFF.

The chain carries TRBV27 and TRBJ1-1, with a possible D match to TRBD1 (6 bases). Looked up from germline, CDR1 is MNHEY and CDR2 is SMNVEV (reference sequence). The CDR3 runs 16 residues. The V gene lost 6 bases and the J gene lost 7 bases, with 24 bases spanning the gap. The DNA of the CDR3 is TGTGCCAGCAGGACCAGTGGACAGACCCTCTTTGGTGAAGCTTTCTTT. Translating it yields CASRTSGQTLFGEAFF.

This sequence joins TRBV3-1 (or the pseudogene TRBV3-2) and TRBJ2-7; D may be TRBD1 or TRBD2 (5 bases each). CDR3 length equals 12 residues. V shed 4 bases and J shed 6 bases, with 10 bases lying between them. Germline V gene lookup returns CDR1 LGHDT and CDR2 YNNKEL (reference sequence). In nucleotides, the CDR3 is TGTGCCAGCAGCCCCTCTGGGGGCGAGCAGTACTTC. Translation: CASSPSGGEQYF.

Remarks on this clone: A junction boundary mismatches the germline segment, possibly from a read error. V gene TRBV7-7 combines with J gene TRBJ2-5, with unresolved D. This CDR3 spans 10 amino acids. Germline lookup yields CDR1 SSHAT and CDR2 FNYEAQ (reference sequence). The CDR3 protein is CASSFGTQYF. The CDR3 DNA is TGTGCTAGCAGCTTTGGGACCCAGTACTTC. The full variable domain, rest sourced from reference TRBV7-7 and TRBJ2-5, is GAGVSQSPRYKVTKRGQDVTLRCDPISSHATLYWYQQALGQGPEFLTYFNYEAQPDKSGLPSDRFSAERPEGSISTLTIQRTEQRDSAMYRCASSFGTQYFGPGTRLLVL.

The sample holds one count of this clone. The chain employs TRBV2 and TRBJ1-2; tentative D call: TRBD1 (5 bases). Germline V gene sequence: CDR1 SNHLY, CDR2 FYNNEI. The CDR3 is made up of 15 amino acids. V shed 6 bases and J shed 4 bases, with 18 bases lying between them. The CDR3, as DNA: TGTGCCAGCAGAGGACACGTCCCTCTTACCTATGGCTACACCTTC. Protein sequence: CASRGHVPLTYGYTF.

The sample holds one count of this clone. The chain links TRBV16 to TRBJ1-1, with 7 bases that match TRBD1. This CDR3 has 14 amino acids. Germline lookup yields CDR1 KGHSY and CDR2 FQNENV. Germline trimming cut 2 bases from V and 8 bases from J; bases unmatched to any gene: 8. CDR3 protein: CASSQSRDRGEAFF. The CDR3 DNA follows: TGTGCCAGCAGCCAAAGCCGGGACAGAGGGGAAGCTTTCTTT.

The V gene is TRBV10-1, the J gene TRBJ1-1; 8 bases are shared with TRBD1. With 8 bases clipped from V and 5 bases from J, the junction kept 7 bases outside the gene matches. Germline V gives CDR1 WNHNN, CDR2 SYGVQD (reference sequence). This CDR3 has 13 residues. The DNA of the CDR3 is TGCGCCAGCGGAGACAGGGGAAGTACTGAAGCTTTCTTT. This encodes CASGDRGSTEAFF.

The V and J genes are TRBV18 and TRBJ1-4, with unresolved D. CDR1 is KGHSH and CDR2 is LQKENI in the germline V gene. This CDR3 is built from 14 residues. V gave up 4 bases and J gave up 6 bases, with 12 bases separating them. The chain's CDR3 is CASSRLRVDEKLFF. The CDR3 DNA reads as TGTGCCAGCTCACGGCTCCGGGTGGATGAAAAACTGTTTTTT. Together with reference TRBV18 and TRBJ1-4, the CDR3 gives the full variable domain: NAGVMQNPRHLVRRRGQEARLRCSPMKGHSHVYWYRQLPEEGLKFMVYLQKENIIDESGMPKERFSAEFPKEGPSILRIQQVVRGDSAAYFCASSRLRVDEKLFFGSGTQLSVL.